The present entry profiles one T cell receptor beta chain with its context. The data were taken from a study of T cell responses to AZD1222 COVID-19 vaccine. Profiling relied on immunoSEQ multiplex PCR, and the TCRdb table lists in-frame clones only, not all of them. This table has under 130,000 clones, 90% to 95% appearing once. The input for sequencing was peripheral blood, taken on day 0 of AZD1222 vaccination. The TCR comes from an adult in good health.

CDR3 DNA sequence: TGTGCCAGCAGTTTGGGGGGGACTCAGCCCCAGCATTTT. Translating gives CASSLGGTQPQHF. V usage is TRBV12-3 or TRBV12-4 and J usage is TRBJ1-5, with D tentatively TRBD1 (5 bases). V dropped 3 bases and J dropped 6 bases, with 9 bases sitting between them. The CDR3 has 13 amino acids.